Following are 19 T cell receptor beta chains from one sample sequenced in a study of Ad26.COV2.S vaccination and SARS-CoV-2 variants. Libraries were prepared by immunoSEQ multiplex PCR; TCRdb keeps only in-frame clonotypes and omits some of them. Of 300,000 to 350,000 clones in the sample, around 81% were seen once. Treatment of the sample: around 19 received Ad26.COV2.S at low or high dose, single or two shots; about 5 received placebo; per-sample allocation not given. The study sampled participants on day 63 after the first vaccine or placebo injection. Source: peripheral blood, taken in a trial of Ad26.COV2.S vaccine versus placebo. The receptors come from a person aged 18-60 years who received the Ad26.COV2.S COVID-19 vaccine or a placebo.

The rearrangement joins TRBV20-1 to TRBJ1-5; no reliable D call. V was cut by 3 bases and J by 4 bases, with 13 bases left in between. There are 14 residues in the CDR3. The germline V gene has CDR1 DFQATT and CDR2 SNEGSKA (reference sequence). The CDR3 sequence: CSASLSPGNQPQHF. The CDR3 nucleotides are TGCAGTGCTAGTTTGTCACCGGGGAATCAGCCCCAGCATTTT.

J is TRBJ2-2 and V is TRBV30; the match to TRBD2 covers 7 bases. Germline V CDR1 and CDR2: GTSNPN, SVGIG (reference sequence). The CDR3 consists of 17 residues. V lost 5 bases and J lost 1; bases outside the gene matches: 13. This CDR3 reads CAWGRGFPERNTGELFF. DNA for the CDR3: TGTGCCTGGGGGAGGGGCTTCCCTGAGCGGAACACCGGGGAGCTGTTTTTT.

To note about this clone: The sample holds other DNA sequences that translate to the same CDR3. The V call is TRBV5-1, the J call TRBJ2-7, with 9 bases aligning to TRBD1. Losses at the gene ends were 0 bases for V and 3 bases for J; bases not matched to a gene: 1. CDR1 is SGHRS and CDR2 is YFSETQ in the germline V gene. This CDR3 has 14 residues. In nucleotides, the CDR3 is TGCGCCAGCAGCTTGGGGGGACAGGGCTACGAGCAGTACTTC. It is translated as CASSLGGQGYEQYF.

The chain carries TRBV19 and TRBJ1-1; TRBD1 agrees at 7 bases. Germline V gene sequence: CDR1 LNHDA, CDR2 SQIVND (reference sequence). Trimming took 4 bases from V and 8 from J; bases not matched to a gene: 19. The CDR3 is 17 residues long. The CDR3 bases are TGTGCCAGTAGTACCGAAGGGGGCAGGAGGGCCCCGCAAGAAGCTTTCTTT. Its protein product is CASSTEGGRRAPQEAFF. Filled out from reference TRBV19 and TRBJ1-1, the complete variable domain reads DGGITQSPKYLFRKEGQNVTLSCEQNLNHDAMYWYRQDPGQGLRLIYYSQIVNDFQKGDIAEGYSVSREKKESFPLTVTSAQKNPTAFYLCASSTEGGRRAPQEAFFGQGTRLTVV.

This clone was observed a single time. V is TRBV7-2 and J is TRBJ1-5; D might be TRBD1 (5 bases). CDR3 length: 13 amino acids. V lost 5 bases, J lost 5 bases, and 10 bases lay in between. Germline V gene lookup returns CDR1 SGHTA and CDR2 FQGNSA. CDR3 residues: CASSVRGDQPQHF. In DNA form, the CDR3 reads TGTGCCAGCAGCGTGAGAGGGGATCAGCCCCAGCATTTT. The variable domain in full, with the rest retrieved from reference TRBV7-2 and TRBJ1-5, is GAGVSQSPSNKVTEKGKDVELRCDPISGHTALYWYRQSLGQGLEFLIYFQGNSAPDKSGLPSDRFSAERTGGSVSTLTIQRTQQEDSAVYLCASSVRGDQPQHFGDGTRLSIL.

The chain couples TRBV12-3 or TRBV12-4 to TRBJ1-2; D is ambiguous. The CDR3 totals 12 residues. The V end lost 3 bases, the J end lost 5 bases, and 7 bases lay between the germline ends. This chain's CDR3 is CASSLGTYGYTF. The DNA of the CDR3 is TGTGCCAGCAGTTTGGGTACATATGGCTACACCTTC.

CDR3 DNA: TGTGCCAGCAGCAGACCCACAGCCATTAATCAGCCCCAGCATTTT. Its translation: CASSRPTAINQPQHF. This rearrangement joins TRBV21-1 to TRBJ1-5; the listed D gene, TRBD1, was not tested against the DNA. TRBV21-1 is an annotated pseudogene. This CDR3 spans 15 amino acids.

The gene calls are TRBV5-1 and TRBJ2-1, with D possibly being TRBD1 (6 bases). Trimming shortened V by 3 bases and J by 7 bases, and 20 bases separated the two germline ends. The germline CDR1 and CDR2 sequences are SGHRS and YFSETQ. This CDR3 has 16 residues. In DNA, the CDR3 is TGCGCCAGCAGCTCAGAAACAGGGATTATGAGAAATGAGCAGTTCTTC. Protein: CASSSETGIMRNEQFF.

The chain recombines TRBV7-9 with TRBJ1-2, with a possible D match to TRBD1 (6 bases). The CDR3 extends over 14 amino acids. V lost 2 bases and J 8 bases, leaving 15 bases between the germline ends. Germline V CDR1 and CDR2: SEHNR, FQNEAQ (reference sequence). The CDR3 nucleotides are TGTGCCAGCAGCTTACGGGGGCTGGCTCCCGGCTACACCTTC. It translates to CASSLRGLAPGYTF.

V gene TRBV11-2 combines with J gene TRBJ1-4; tentatively, D is TRBD1 (5 bases). Germline V gene lookup returns CDR1 SGHAT and CDR2 FQNNGV. Trimming stripped 5 bases from V and 8 bases from J, with 21 bases between. The CDR3 is 16 amino acids. CDR3 sequence (DNA): TGTGCCAGCAGCCCTGCCTGGGGGAGGGATCACGAAAAACTGTTTTTT. Translation gives CASSPAWGRDHEKLFF.

This clone was recorded only once. The gene calls are TRBV4-1 and TRBJ2-5, with 13 bases lining up with TRBD2. With 0 bases clipped from V and 5 bases from J, the junction kept 12 bases outside the gene matches. Germline CDR1 is MGHRA and CDR2 is YSYEKL. The CDR3 has 19 amino acids. The CDR3 nucleotides are TGCGCCAGCAGCCAAGAAAGTCGACTAGCGGGGGGCAGCCGGGAGACCCAGTACTTC. Encoded protein: CASSQESRLAGGSRETQYF.

The rearrangement joins TRBV28 to TRBJ1-4; D gene uncertain. The CDR3 consists of 12 residues. Germline V CDR1 and CDR2: MDHEN, SYDVKM. Trimming removed 6 bases at V and 7 bases at J, with 9 bases between. Written as DNA, the CDR3 is TGTGCCAGCAGAATAAGAGGTGAAAAACTGTTTTTT. Amino acids: CASRIRGEKLFF.

The V and J genes are TRBV7-9 and TRBJ1-4; D gene uncertain. Germline V gene data show CDR1 as SEHNR and CDR2 as FQNEAQ (reference sequence). The V and J ends lost 1 base and 2 bases respectively, with 14 bases between them. CDR3 length equals 17 residues. Written as DNA, the CDR3 is TGTGCCAGCAGCTTAGTTTTAGGAGGACGGACTAATGAAAAACTGTTTTTT. Amino acid sequence: CASSLVLGGRTNEKLFF.

DNA for the CDR3: TGTGCCAGCAGCCCACAGGGTTTGGCCCAGCCCCAGCATTTT. It encodes CASSPQGLAQPQHF. The chain joins TRBV6-5 to TRBJ1-5; perhaps TRBD1 as D (6 bases). Trimming removed 6 bases at V and 7 bases at J, with 16 bases between. The CDR3 spans 14 residues. The germline V gene encodes CDR1 MNHEY and CDR2 SVGAGI.

For the CDR3, the DNA is TGTGCCAGCAGCTTGGTAGGTGGTGGAAACACCATATATTTT. Translating gives CASSLVGGGNTIYF. The chain uses TRBV5-5 and TRBJ1-3; D is ambiguous. With 0 bases removed from V and 3 bases from J, the gap between germline ends came to 7 bases. CDR1 and CDR2 (germline): SGHKS, YYEKEE (reference sequence). The CDR3 is 14 residues long. Drawing the rest from reference TRBV5-5 and TRBJ1-3, the complete variable domain is DAGVTQSPTHLIKTRGQQVTLRCSPISGHKSVSWYQQVLGQGPQFIFQYYEKEERGRGNFPDRFSARQFPNYSSELNVNALLLGDSALYLCASSLVGGGNTIYFGEGSWLTVV.

The rearrangement uses TRBV7-2 and TRBJ2-3; 8 bases fit TRBD1. This CDR3 is 14 amino acids long. Trimming cost V 1 base and J 8 bases; bases outside gene matches: 5. Germline V CDR1 and CDR2: SGHTA, FQGNSA. The CDR3 DNA sequence: TGTGCCAGCAGCTTAGTTCCAGGGGGCGGTACGCAGTATTTT. It encodes CASSLVPGGGTQYF. Drawing the rest from reference TRBV7-2 and TRBJ2-3, the complete variable domain is GAGVSQSPSNKVTEKGKDVELRCDPISGHTALYWYRQSLGQGLEFLIYFQGNSAPDKSGLPSDRFSAERTGGSVSTLTIQRTQQEDSAVYLCASSLVPGGGTQYFGPGTRLTVL.

In its sample, this clone was seen once. This CDR3 is also generated by other DNA sequences in the sample. The chain has TRBV9 and TRBJ1-2, with D maybe TRBD1 (6 bases). V was pared by 2 bases and J by 2 bases, with 10 bases between. Per germline, CDR1 SGDLS and CDR2 YYNGEE. There are 14 residues in the CDR3. As DNA, the CDR3 is TGTGCCAGCAGCGTCGGGGACACCAACTATGGCTACACCTTC. It yields the protein CASSVGDTNYGYTF. Full variable domain (outside the CDR3, taken from reference TRBV9 and TRBJ1-2): DSGVTQTPKHLITATGQRVTLRCSPRSGDLSVYWYQQSLDQGLQFLIQYYNGEERAKGNILERFSAQQFPDLHSELNLSSLELGDSALYFCASSVGDTNYGYTFGSGTRLTVV.

V and J are TRBV6-5 and TRBJ2-7; TRBD1 might be the D (6 bases). Deletions cut 6 bases from V and 5 bases from J, with 17 bases between. CDR1 is MNHEY, CDR2 SVGAGI, per germline. The CDR3 length is 14 residues. This CDR3 reads CASRNSLAGDEQYF. The CDR3 nucleotides read TGTGCCAGCAGAAACTCCCTCGCAGGGGACGAGCAGTACTTC.

This clone was detected once. V and J are TRBV4-2 and TRBJ2-3; 8 nucleotides align to TRBD2. The CDR3 runs to 17 residues. Trimming cost V 1 base and J 0 bases; bases outside gene matches: 6. The germline V gene has CDR1 LGHNA and CDR2 YNFKEQ. The CDR3 protein is CASSQVSGGQSTDTQYF. DNA of the CDR3: TGTGCCAGCAGCCAAGTCAGCGGGGGCCAGAGCACAGATACGCAGTATTTT.